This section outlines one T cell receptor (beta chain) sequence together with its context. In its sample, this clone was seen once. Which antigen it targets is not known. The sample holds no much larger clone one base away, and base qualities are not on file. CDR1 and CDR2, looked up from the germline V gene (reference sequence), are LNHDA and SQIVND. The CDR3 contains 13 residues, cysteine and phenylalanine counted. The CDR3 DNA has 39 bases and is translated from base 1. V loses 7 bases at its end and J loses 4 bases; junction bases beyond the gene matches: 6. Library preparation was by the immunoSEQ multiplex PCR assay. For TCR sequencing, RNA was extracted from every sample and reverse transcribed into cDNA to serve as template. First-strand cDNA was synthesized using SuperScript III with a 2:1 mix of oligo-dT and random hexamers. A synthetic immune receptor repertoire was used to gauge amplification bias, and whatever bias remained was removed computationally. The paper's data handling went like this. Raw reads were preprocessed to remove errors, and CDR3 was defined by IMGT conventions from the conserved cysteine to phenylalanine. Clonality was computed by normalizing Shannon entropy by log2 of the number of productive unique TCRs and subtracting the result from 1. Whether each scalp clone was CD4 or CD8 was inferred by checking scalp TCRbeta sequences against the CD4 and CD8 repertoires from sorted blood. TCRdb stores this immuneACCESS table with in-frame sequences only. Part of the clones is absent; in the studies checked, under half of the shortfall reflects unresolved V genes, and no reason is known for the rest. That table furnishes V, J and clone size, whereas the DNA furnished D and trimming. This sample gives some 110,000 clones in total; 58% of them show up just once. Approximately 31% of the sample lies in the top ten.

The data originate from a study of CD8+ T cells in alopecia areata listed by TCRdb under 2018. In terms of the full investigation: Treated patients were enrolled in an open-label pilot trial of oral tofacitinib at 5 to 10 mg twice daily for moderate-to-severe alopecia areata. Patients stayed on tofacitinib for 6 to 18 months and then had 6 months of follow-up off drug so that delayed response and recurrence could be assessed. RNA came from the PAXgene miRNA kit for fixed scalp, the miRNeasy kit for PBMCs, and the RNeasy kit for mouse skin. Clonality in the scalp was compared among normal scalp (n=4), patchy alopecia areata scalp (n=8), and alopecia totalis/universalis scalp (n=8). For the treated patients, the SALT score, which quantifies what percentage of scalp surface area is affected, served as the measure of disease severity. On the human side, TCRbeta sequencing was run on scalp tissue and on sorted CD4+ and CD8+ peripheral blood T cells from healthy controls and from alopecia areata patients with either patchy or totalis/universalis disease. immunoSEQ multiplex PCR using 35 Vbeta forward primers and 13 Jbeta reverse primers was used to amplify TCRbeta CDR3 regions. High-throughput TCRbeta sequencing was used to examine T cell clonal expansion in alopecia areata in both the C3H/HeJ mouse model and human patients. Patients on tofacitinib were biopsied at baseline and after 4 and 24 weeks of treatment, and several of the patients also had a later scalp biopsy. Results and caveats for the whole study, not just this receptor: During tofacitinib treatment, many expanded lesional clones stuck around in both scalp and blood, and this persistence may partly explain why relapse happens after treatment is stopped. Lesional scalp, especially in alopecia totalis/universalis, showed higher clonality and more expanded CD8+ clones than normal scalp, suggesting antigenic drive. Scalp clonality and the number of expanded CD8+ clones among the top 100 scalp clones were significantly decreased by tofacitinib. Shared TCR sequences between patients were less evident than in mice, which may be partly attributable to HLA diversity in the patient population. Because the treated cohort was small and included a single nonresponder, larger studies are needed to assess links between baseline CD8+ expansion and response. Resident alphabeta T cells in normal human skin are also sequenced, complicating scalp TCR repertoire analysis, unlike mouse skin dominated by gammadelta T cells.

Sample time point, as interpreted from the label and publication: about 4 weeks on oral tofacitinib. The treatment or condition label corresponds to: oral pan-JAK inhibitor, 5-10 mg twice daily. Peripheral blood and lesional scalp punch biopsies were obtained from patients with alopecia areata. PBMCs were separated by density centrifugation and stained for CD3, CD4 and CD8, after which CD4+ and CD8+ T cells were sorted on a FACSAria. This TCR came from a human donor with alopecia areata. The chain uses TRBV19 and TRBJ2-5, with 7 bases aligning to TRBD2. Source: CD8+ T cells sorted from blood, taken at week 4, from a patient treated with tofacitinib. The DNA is TGTGCCAGTAAGGGGAGGGGAATAGAGACCCAGTACTTC. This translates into CASKGRGIETQYF.